Here is one TCR beta chain with its context. Germline CDR1 MNHEY, CDR2 SVGAGI. The germline V and J ends were trimmed by 4 bases and 4 bases, with 5 bases remaining between them. This CDR3 contains 12 residues. The data were taken from a study of blood T cell repertoires in COVID-19. Generated by immunoSEQ multiplex PCR, the TCRdb table keeps only in-frame clones and is missing some. The repertoire holds more than 300,000 clones, with 80% to 95% as singletons. The V and J genes are TRBV6-5 and TRBJ1-3; D is undetermined. The sequenced sample consisted of PBMCs or T cells enriched from blood (not recorded which). This receptor was taken from a woman in her twenties or thirties who had recovered from COVID-19. CDR3 in amino acids: CASSSQGNTIYF. CDR3 DNA: TGTGCCAGCAGTTCTCAGGGAAACACCATATATTTT.